The sample holds a few counts of the clone carrying this TCR beta chain. The sample originates from a study of blood T cell repertoires in COVID-19. Produced via immunoSEQ multiplex PCR; TCRdb's table is partial and in-frame only. The sample records more than 300,000 clones, 87% being singletons. The CDR3 spans 13 residues. Trimming at V came to 5 bases and at J to 8 bases, leaving 2 bases not matched to a gene. The TCR was taken from a woman aged 45-60 years with COVID-19, enrolled during active disease. V is TRBV12-3 or TRBV12-4 and J is TRBJ1-6; TRBD1 matches at 8 bases. The sample was peripheral blood. This CDR3 is CASSGQGHSPLHF. CDR3 DNA sequence: TGTGCCAGCAGTGGACAGGGACATTCACCCCTCCACTTT.